This is a list of T cell receptor beta chains from one sample in a study of T cell repertoires in cytomegalovirus infection. One entry per CDR3 protein results from TCRdb running MiXCR on the reads. The table records about 480,000 distinct CDR3 sequences, about 33% of them present only once. No antigen has been identified for these receptors. The source was cultured PBMCs, collected from culture after CMV antigen stimulation. The receptors come from a human donor in good health (CMV status not recorded). Some clones in this sample may be carry-over from other donors' samples. The CDR3 runs from the conserved cysteine through the conserved F or W. The D gene is left open where the match is weak. For some rows the clone size is stated as once, few or many, or as a class when expanded; others skip it.

clone size: -; D gene: TRBD1; V gene: TRBV18; J gene: TRBJ2-3; CDR3 protein: CASSPTGGTDTQYF; CDR3 DNA: TGTGCCAGCTCACCGACAGGGGGAACAGATACGCAGTATTTT
clone size: few; D gene: -; V gene: TRBV7-9; J gene: TRBJ1-2; CDR3 protein: CASSLGRDYYTF; CDR3 DNA: TGTGCCAGCAGCTTAGGCCGAGACTACTACACCTTC
clone size: -; D gene: -; V gene: TRBV4-3; J gene: TRBJ1-4; CDR3 protein: CASSQLTGTATNEKLFF; CDR3 DNA: TGCGCCAGCAGCCAGCTAACGGGGACCGCAACTAATGAAAAACTGTTTTTT
clone size: few; D gene: -; V gene: TRBV2; J gene: TRBJ1-5; CDR3 protein: CASRNDRLSNQPQHF; CDR3 DNA: TGTGCCAGCAGGAACGACAGGCTTAGCAATCAGCCCCAGCATTTT
clone size: -; D gene: -; V gene: TRBV7-9; J gene: TRBJ2-5; CDR3 protein: CASSSFEPGYQETQYF; CDR3 DNA: TGTGCCAGCAGCTCTTTCGAGCCGGGATACCAAGAGACCCAGTACTTC
clone size: few; D gene: -; V gene: TRBV7-2; J gene: TRBJ1-4; CDR3 protein: CASSVEGPVDEKLFF; CDR3 DNA: TGTGCCAGCAGCGTGGAGGGGCCGGTGGATGAAAAACTGTTTTTT
clone size: many; D gene: TRBD1; V gene: TRBV7-3; J gene: TRBJ1-1; CDR3 protein: CASSPGQGLEAFF; CDR3 DNA: TGTGCCAGCAGCCCTGGACAGGGTTTAGAAGCTTTCTTT
clone size: few; D gene: -; V gene: TRBV7-2; J gene: TRBJ2-2; CDR3 protein: CASSLAPPGELFF; CDR3 DNA: TGTGCCAGCAGCTTAGCCCCTCCCGGGGAGCTGTTTTTT
clone size: many; D gene: -; V gene: TRBV7-2; J gene: TRBJ2-5; CDR3 protein: CASSFGLAGQGETQYF; CDR3 DNA: TGTGCCAGCAGCTTCGGACTAGCCGGACAGGGAGAGACCCAGTACTTC
clone size: few; D gene: TRBD2; V gene: TRBV10-3; J gene: TRBJ2-1; CDR3 protein: CAISGATSGLFF; CDR3 DNA: TGTGCCATCAGTGGGGCGACTAGCGGGTTGTTCTTC
clone size: -; D gene: -; V gene: TRBV7-9; J gene: TRBJ2-1; CDR3 protein: CASGRISYNEQFF; CDR3 DNA: TGTGCCAGCGGGCGGATATCCTACAATGAGCAGTTCTTC
clone size: -; D gene: TRBD2; V gene: TRBV5-1; J gene: TRBJ2-7; CDR3 protein: CASSLAGAAEQYF; CDR3 DNA: TGCGCCAGCAGTTTAGCGGGAGCCGCCGAGCAGTACTTC
clone size: many; D gene: TRBD1; V gene: TRBV7-2; J gene: TRBJ1-1; CDR3 protein: CASSFYRGQEAEAFF; CDR3 DNA: TGTGCCAGCAGCTTTTACAGGGGGCAAGAGGCTGAAGCTTTCTTT
clone size: -; D gene: -; V gene: TRBV12-3/TRBV12-4; J gene: TRBJ1-2; CDR3 protein: CASSFYKATYGYTF; CDR3 DNA: TGTGCCAGCAGTTTTTACAAGGCAACCTATGGCTACACCTTC
clone size: -; D gene: TRBD2; V gene: TRBV5-6; J gene: TRBJ2-4; CDR3 protein: CASSPPGGENIQYF; CDR3 DNA: TGTGCCAGCAGCCCCCCGGGGGGGGAAAACATTCAGTACTTC
clone size: -; D gene: -; V gene: TRBV7-6; J gene: TRBJ2-3; CDR3 protein: CASSRQATDTQYF; CDR3 DNA: TGTGCCAGCAGCCGACAGGCTACAGATACGCAGTATTTT
clone size: -; D gene: -; V gene: TRBV30; J gene: TRBJ2-3; CDR3 protein: CASGQVRKTDTQYF; CDR3 DNA: TGTGCCAGTGGACAAGTCAGGAAAACAGATACGCAGTATTTT
clone size: many; D gene: -; V gene: TRBV2; J gene: TRBJ2-2; CDR3 protein: CASSQEGGLTGELFF; CDR3 DNA: TGTGCCAGCTCCCAGGAGGGAGGTCTAACCGGGGAGCTGTTTTTT
clone size: -; D gene: -; V gene: TRBV12-3/TRBV12-4; J gene: TRBJ2-2; CDR3 protein: CASRPPIPGGELFF; CDR3 DNA: TGTGCCAGCAGACCACCGATCCCCGGCGGGGAGCTGTTTTTT
clone size: -; D gene: TRBD2; V gene: TRBV29-1; J gene: TRBJ2-5; CDR3 protein: CSVNSGGETQYF; CDR3 DNA: TGCAGCGTCAACAGCGGGGGAGAGACCCAGTACTTC
clone size: once; D gene: -; V gene: TRBV18; J gene: TRBJ1-5; CDR3 protein: CASSPRNRAQEPQHF; CDR3 DNA: TGTGCCAGCTCACCACGAAACAGAGCTCAGGAGCCCCAGCATTTT
clone size: once; D gene: TRBD1; V gene: TRBV10-3; J gene: TRBJ1-4; CDR3 protein: CAISLTGEGEKLFF; CDR3 DNA: TGTGCCATCAGTTTGACAGGGGAGGGTGAAAAACTGTTTTTT
clone size: -; D gene: -; V gene: TRBV27; J gene: TRBJ2-2; CDR3 protein: CASSLLGLQSAGELFF; CDR3 DNA: TGTGCCAGCAGTTTACTGGGACTGCAATCAGCCGGGGAGCTGTTTTTT
clone size: -; D gene: -; V gene: TRBV12-3/TRBV12-4; J gene: TRBJ2-2; CDR3 protein: CASRPRLLANTGELFF; CDR3 DNA: TGTGCCAGCAGACCAAGACTCCTCGCGAACACCGGGGAGCTGTTTTTT
clone size: -; D gene: -; V gene: TRBV2; J gene: TRBJ1-3; CDR3 protein: CASSELKGSSGNTIYF; CDR3 DNA: TGTGCCAGCAGTGAGTTGAAGGGATCCTCTGGAAACACCATATATTTT
clone size: -; D gene: TRBD1; V gene: TRBV4-1; J gene: TRBJ2-7; CDR3 protein: CASTLDTGGSYEQYF; CDR3 DNA: TGCGCCAGCACCCTAGACACAGGGGGGTCCTACGAGCAGTACTTC
clone size: few; D gene: TRBD1; V gene: TRBV6-2/TRBV6-3; J gene: TRBJ2-1; CDR3 protein: CASRPGTGGVDEQFF; CDR3 DNA: TGTGCCAGCAGACCCGGGACAGGGGGAGTCGATGAGCAGTTCTTC
clone size: few; D gene: -; V gene: TRBV6-5; J gene: TRBJ2-6; CDR3 protein: CASSYSGVPGANVLTF; CDR3 DNA: TGTGCCAGCAGTTACTCGGGGGTTCCTGGGGCCAACGTCCTGACTTTC
clone size: few; D gene: -; V gene: TRBV7-8; J gene: TRBJ1-6; CDR3 protein: CASSLETGGAVGSPLHF; CDR3 DNA: TGTGCCAGCAGCTTAGAGACCGGGGGGGCAGTCGGATCACCCCTCCACTTT
clone size: once; D gene: -; V gene: TRBV15; J gene: TRBJ1-2; CDR3 protein: CATSREGVEYGYTF; CDR3 DNA: TGTGCCACCAGCAGAGAAGGGGTTGAATACGGCTACACCTTC
clone size: -; D gene: TRBD1; V gene: TRBV29-1; J gene: TRBJ2-7; CDR3 protein: CSVEDRTGPEQYF; CDR3 DNA: TGCAGCGTTGAAGATCGGACAGGGCCCGAGCAGTACTTC
clone size: many; D gene: -; V gene: TRBV12-3/TRBV12-4; J gene: TRBJ1-2; CDR3 protein: CASSLRQFHGYTF; CDR3 DNA: TGTGCCAGCAGTTTACGTCAGTTCCATGGCTACACCTTC
clone size: many; D gene: -; V gene: TRBV7-2; J gene: TRBJ2-5; CDR3 protein: CASSREETQYF; CDR3 DNA: TGTGCCAGCAGCCGAGAGGAGACCCAGTACTTC
clone size: few; D gene: TRBD2; V gene: TRBV7-4; J gene: TRBJ2-1; CDR3 protein: CASSLVLADNNEQFF; CDR3 DNA: TGTGCCAGCAGCTTAGTACTAGCGGACAACAATGAGCAGTTCTTC
clone size: few; D gene: TRBD2; V gene: TRBV12-3/TRBV12-4; J gene: TRBJ2-2; CDR3 protein: CASRPGGGGELFF; CDR3 DNA: TGTGCCAGCAGGCCCGGGGGGGGCGGGGAGCTGTTTTTT
clone size: -; D gene: -; V gene: TRBV5-6; J gene: TRBJ2-1; CDR3 protein: CASSLPGQYNEQFF; CDR3 DNA: TGTGCCAGCAGCTTGCCGGGACAATACAATGAGCAGTTCTTC
clone size: -; D gene: TRBD1; V gene: TRBV28; J gene: TRBJ2-4; CDR3 protein: CASRAGTGVRNIQYF; CDR3 DNA: TGTGCCAGCAGGGCCGGGACAGGGGTTCGAAACATTCAGTACTTC
clone size: -; D gene: -; V gene: TRBV30; J gene: TRBJ2-7; CDR3 protein: CAWSVGGHGGRSYEQYF; CDR3 DNA: TGTGCCTGGAGTGTAGGGGGTCACGGGGGTCGCTCCTACGAGCAGTACTTC
clone size: once; D gene: -; V gene: TRBV11-3; J gene: TRBJ2-5; CDR3 protein: CASTRLGGSMQTQYF; CDR3 DNA: TGTGCCAGCACCCGCTTGGGCGGAAGCATGCAGACCCAGTACTTC
clone size: few; D gene: -; V gene: TRBV25-1; J gene: TRBJ2-3; CDR3 protein: CAIETAADTQYF; CDR3 DNA: TGTGCCATCGAGACGGCGGCGGATACGCAGTATTTT
clone size: -; D gene: TRBD2; V gene: TRBV12-3/TRBV12-4; J gene: TRBJ2-1; CDR3 protein: CASTSRLAGNYNEQFF; CDR3 DNA: TGTGCCAGCACTTCGAGACTAGCAGGAAACTACAATGAGCAGTTCTTC
clone size: few; D gene: -; V gene: TRBV7-2; J gene: TRBJ1-1; CDR3 protein: CASIWGSENTEAFF; CDR3 DNA: TGTGCCAGCATCTGGGGTTCGGAGAACACTGAAGCTTTCTTT
clone size: few; D gene: -; V gene: TRBV28; J gene: TRBJ2-7; CDR3 protein: CASSRTSASSYEQYF; CDR3 DNA: TGTGCCAGCAGCCGTACGTCCGCGAGCTCCTACGAGCAGTACTTC
clone size: few; D gene: -; V gene: TRBV6-1; J gene: TRBJ1-1; CDR3 protein: CASSGQFNTEAFF; CDR3 DNA: TGTGCCAGCAGTGGACAGTTTAACACTGAAGCTTTCTTT
clone size: few; D gene: -; V gene: TRBV7-2; J gene: TRBJ2-7; CDR3 protein: CASSLSPYEQYF; CDR3 DNA: TGTGCCAGCAGTTTGAGTCCCTACGAGCAGTACTTC
clone size: few; D gene: -; V gene: TRBV27; J gene: TRBJ1-1; CDR3 protein: CASSLEAGWTEAFF; CDR3 DNA: TGTGCCAGCAGTTTAGAGGCTGGATGGACTGAAGCTTTCTTT
clone size: few; D gene: -; V gene: TRBV7-8; J gene: TRBJ2-7; CDR3 protein: CASSLTGKSYEQYF; CDR3 DNA: TGTGCCAGCAGCTTGACAGGCAAATCCTACGAGCAGTACTTC
clone size: many; D gene: TRBD2; V gene: TRBV7-9; J gene: TRBJ2-1; CDR3 protein: CASSLLAGLSYNEQFF; CDR3 DNA: TGTGCCAGCAGCTTGTTAGCGGGACTGTCCTACAATGAGCAGTTCTTC
clone size: few; D gene: -; V gene: TRBV7-6; J gene: TRBJ1-5; CDR3 protein: CASSLAPSGSAQPQHF; CDR3 DNA: TGTGCCAGCAGCTTAGCCCCCTCAGGGTCGGCTCAGCCCCAGCATTTT
clone size: many; D gene: TRBD1; V gene: TRBV11-1; J gene: TRBJ2-6; CDR3 protein: CATPDRVNGANVLTF; CDR3 DNA: TGTGCCACACCGGACAGGGTAAATGGGGCCAACGTCCTGACTTTC
clone size: -; D gene: -; V gene: TRBV20-1; J gene: TRBJ2-1; CDR3 protein: CSARDEQGGYNEQFF; CDR3 DNA: TGCAGTGCTAGAGATGAGCAGGGTGGCTACAATGAGCAGTTCTTC
clone size: -; D gene: TRBD1; V gene: TRBV14; J gene: TRBJ2-1; CDR3 protein: CASSAQGSSYNEQFF; CDR3 DNA: TGTGCCAGCAGCGCACAGGGGAGCTCCTACAATGAGCAGTTCTTC
clone size: -; D gene: -; V gene: TRBV4-1; J gene: TRBJ2-5; CDR3 protein: CASSPPYAGETQYF; CDR3 DNA: TGCGCCAGCAGCCCCCCTTACGCCGGAGAGACCCAGTACTTC
clone size: -; D gene: -; V gene: TRBV12-3/TRBV12-4; J gene: TRBJ2-7; CDR3 protein: CASSDRTAYEQYF; CDR3 DNA: TGTGCCAGCAGCGACAGGACCGCCTACGAGCAGTACTTC
clone size: -; D gene: -; V gene: TRBV7-9; J gene: TRBJ2-5; CDR3 protein: CASSLPPGEETQYF; CDR3 DNA: TGTGCCAGCAGCTTACCCCCAGGGGAAGAGACCCAGTACTTC